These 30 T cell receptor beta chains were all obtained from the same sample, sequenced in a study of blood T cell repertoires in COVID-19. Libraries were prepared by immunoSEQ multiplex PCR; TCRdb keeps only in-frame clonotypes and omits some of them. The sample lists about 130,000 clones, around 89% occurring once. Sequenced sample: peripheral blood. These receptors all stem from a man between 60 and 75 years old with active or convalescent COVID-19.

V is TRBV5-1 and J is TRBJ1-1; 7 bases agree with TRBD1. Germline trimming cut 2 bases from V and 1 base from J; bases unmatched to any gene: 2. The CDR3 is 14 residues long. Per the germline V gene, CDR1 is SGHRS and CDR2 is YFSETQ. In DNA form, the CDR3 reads TGCGCCAGCAGCTTCGGACAGGCGAACACTGAAGCTTTCTTT. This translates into CASSFGQANTEAFF.

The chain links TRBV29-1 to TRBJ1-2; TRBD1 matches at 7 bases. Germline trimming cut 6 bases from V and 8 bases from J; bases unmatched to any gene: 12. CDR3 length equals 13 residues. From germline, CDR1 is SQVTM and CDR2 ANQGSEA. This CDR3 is CSVSIGTESGYTF. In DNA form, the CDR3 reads TGCAGCGTCTCGATTGGGACAGAGTCCGGCTACACCTTC. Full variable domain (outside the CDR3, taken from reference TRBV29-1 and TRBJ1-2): SAVISQKPSRDICQRGTSLTIQCQVDSQVTMMFWYRQQPGQSLTLIATANQGSEATYESGFVIDKFPISRPNLTFSTLTVSNMSPEDSSIYLCSVSIGTESGYTFGSGTRLTVV.

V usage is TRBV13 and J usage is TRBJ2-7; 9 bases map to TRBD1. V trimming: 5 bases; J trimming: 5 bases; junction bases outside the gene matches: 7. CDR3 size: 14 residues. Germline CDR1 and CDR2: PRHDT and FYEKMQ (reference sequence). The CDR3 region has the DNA TGTGCCAGCAGCCAGGGACAGGGAATCGACGAGCAGTACTTC. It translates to CASSQGQGIDEQYF.

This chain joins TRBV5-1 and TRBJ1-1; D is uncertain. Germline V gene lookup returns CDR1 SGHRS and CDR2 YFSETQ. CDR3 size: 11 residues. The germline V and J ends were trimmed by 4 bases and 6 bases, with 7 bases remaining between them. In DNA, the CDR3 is TGCGCCAGCAGCGAGGGCCCTGAAGCTTTCTTT. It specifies CASSEGPEAFF.

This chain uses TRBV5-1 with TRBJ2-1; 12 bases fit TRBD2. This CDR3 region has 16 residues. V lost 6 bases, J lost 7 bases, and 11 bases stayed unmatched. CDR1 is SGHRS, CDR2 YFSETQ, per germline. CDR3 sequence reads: CASTPVLAGGGNEQFF. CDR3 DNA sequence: TGCGCCAGCACCCCAGTCCTAGCGGGAGGGGGAAATGAGCAGTTCTTC.

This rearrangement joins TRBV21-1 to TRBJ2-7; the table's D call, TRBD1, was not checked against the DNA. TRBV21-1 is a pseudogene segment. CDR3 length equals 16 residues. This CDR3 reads CASSHRRDRVSYEQYF. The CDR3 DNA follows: TGTGCCAGCAGCCATCGCCGGGACAGGGTCTCCTACGAGCAGTACTTC.

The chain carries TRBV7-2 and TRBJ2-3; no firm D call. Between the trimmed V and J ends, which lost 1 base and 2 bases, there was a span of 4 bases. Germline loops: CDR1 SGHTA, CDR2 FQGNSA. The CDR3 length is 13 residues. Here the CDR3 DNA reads TGTGCCAGCAGCTTAGAGCTCACAGATACGCAGTATTTT. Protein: CASSLELTDTQYF.

The CDR3 reads CASSVAQGANYGYTF. CDR3 bases: TGTGCCAGCAGCGTAGCTCAGGGCGCCAACTATGGCTACACCTTC. The rearrangement links TRBV9 to TRBJ1-2, with a tentative D call TRBD1 (5 bases). Per the germline V gene, CDR1 is SGDLS and CDR2 is YYNGEE. Trimming stripped 0 bases from V and 2 bases from J, with 11 bases between. The CDR3 contains 15 residues.

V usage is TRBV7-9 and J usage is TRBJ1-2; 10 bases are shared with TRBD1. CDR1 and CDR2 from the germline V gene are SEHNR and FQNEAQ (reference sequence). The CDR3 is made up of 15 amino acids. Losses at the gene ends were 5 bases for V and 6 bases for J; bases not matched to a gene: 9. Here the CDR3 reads CASSPGGTGVDGYTF. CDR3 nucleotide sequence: TGTGCCAGCAGCCCTGGGGGGACAGGGGTGGATGGCTACACCTTC.

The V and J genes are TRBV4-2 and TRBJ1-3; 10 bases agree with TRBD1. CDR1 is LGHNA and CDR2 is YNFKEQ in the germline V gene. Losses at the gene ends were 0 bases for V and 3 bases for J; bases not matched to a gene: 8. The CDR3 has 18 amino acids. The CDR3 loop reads CASSQDPTTGGIGNTIYF. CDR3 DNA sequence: TGTGCCAGCAGCCAAGATCCCACGACAGGGGGCATTGGAAACACCATATATTTT.

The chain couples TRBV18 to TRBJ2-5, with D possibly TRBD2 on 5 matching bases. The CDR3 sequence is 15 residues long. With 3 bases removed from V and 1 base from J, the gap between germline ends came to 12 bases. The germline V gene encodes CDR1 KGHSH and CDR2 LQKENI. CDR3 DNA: TGTGCCAGCTCACCCGTAAGCGGCCTCCAAGAGACCCAGTACTTC. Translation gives CASSPVSGLQETQYF. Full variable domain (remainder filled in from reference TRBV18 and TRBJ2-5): NAGVMQNPRHLVRRRGQEARLRCSPMKGHSHVYWYRQLPEEGLKFMVYLQKENIIDESGMPKERFSAEFPKEGPSILRIQQVVRGDSAAYFCASSPVSGLQETQYFGPGTRLLVL.

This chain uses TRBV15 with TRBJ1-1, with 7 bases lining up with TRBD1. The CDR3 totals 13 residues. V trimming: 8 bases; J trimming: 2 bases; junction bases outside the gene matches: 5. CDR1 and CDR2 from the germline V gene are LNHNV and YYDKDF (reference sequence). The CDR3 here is CATRGGGNTEAFF. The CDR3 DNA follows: TGTGCCACCCGAGGGGGCGGAAACACTGAAGCTTTCTTT. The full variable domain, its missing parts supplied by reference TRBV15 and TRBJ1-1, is DAMVIQNPRYQVTQFGKPVTLSCSQTLNHNVMYWYQQKSSQAPKLLFHYYDKDFNNEADTPDNFQSRRPNTSFCFLDIRSPGLGDTAMYLCATRGGGNTEAFFGQGTRLTVV.

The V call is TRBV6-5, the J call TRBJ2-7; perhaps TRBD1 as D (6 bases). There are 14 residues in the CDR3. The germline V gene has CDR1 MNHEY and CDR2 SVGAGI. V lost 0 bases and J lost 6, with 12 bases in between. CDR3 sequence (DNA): TGTGCCAGCAGTTACTCGGGACACCCCTTCGAGCAGTACTTC. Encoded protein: CASSYSGHPFEQYF.

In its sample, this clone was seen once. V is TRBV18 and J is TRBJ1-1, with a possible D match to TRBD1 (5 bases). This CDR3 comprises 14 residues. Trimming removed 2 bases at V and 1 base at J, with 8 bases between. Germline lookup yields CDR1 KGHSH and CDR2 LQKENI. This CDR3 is CASSPSQGNTEAFF. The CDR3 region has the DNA TGTGCCAGCTCACCATCTCAGGGGAACACTGAAGCTTTCTTT.

CDR3 in DNA: TGTGCCAGCTCAATCGCAGGGGCTGTCACAGATACGCAGTATTTT. It codes for CASSIAGAVTDTQYF. This chain connects TRBV18 to TRBJ2-3, with TRBD1 as a possible D gene (6 bases). The CDR3 consists of 15 residues. V gave up 5 bases and J gave up 2 bases, with 14 bases separating them. Germline V gene data show CDR1 as KGHSH and CDR2 as LQKENI.

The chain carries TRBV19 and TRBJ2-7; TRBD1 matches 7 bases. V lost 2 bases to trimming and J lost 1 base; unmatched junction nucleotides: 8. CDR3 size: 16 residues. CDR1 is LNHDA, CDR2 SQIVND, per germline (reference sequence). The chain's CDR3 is CASSIRVGGESYEQYF. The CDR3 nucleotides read TGTGCCAGTAGTATACGAGTAGGGGGCGAGTCCTACGAGCAGTACTTC.

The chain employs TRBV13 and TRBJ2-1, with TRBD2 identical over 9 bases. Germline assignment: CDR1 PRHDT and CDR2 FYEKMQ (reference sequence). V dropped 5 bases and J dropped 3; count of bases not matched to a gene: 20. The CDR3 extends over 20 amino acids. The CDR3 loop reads CASSTPGSGGPSGIYNEQFF. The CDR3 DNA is TGTGCCAGCAGCACCCCGGGTAGCGGGGGACCCTCTGGCATCTACAATGAGCAGTTCTTC.

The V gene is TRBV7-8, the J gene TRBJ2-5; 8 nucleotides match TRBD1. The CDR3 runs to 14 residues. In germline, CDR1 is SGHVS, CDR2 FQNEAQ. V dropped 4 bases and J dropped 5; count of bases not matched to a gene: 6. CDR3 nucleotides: TGTGCCAGCAGCTCCCGGACAGGGTGGGAGACCCAGTACTTC. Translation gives CASSSRTGWETQYF.

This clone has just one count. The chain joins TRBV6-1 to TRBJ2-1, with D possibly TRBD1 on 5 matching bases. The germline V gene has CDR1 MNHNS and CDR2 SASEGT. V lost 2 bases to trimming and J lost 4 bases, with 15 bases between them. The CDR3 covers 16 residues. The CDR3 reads CASSEWATDIYNEQFF. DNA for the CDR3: TGTGCCAGCAGTGAATGGGCGACAGATATTTACAATGAGCAGTTCTTC.

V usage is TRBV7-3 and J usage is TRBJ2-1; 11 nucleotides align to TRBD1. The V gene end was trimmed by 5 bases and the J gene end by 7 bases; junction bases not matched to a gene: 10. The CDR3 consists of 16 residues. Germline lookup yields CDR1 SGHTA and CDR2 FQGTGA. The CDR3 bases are TGTGCCAGCAGCAAAATCGGGACAGGGGGTGCGAATGAGCAGTTCTTC. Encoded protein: CASSKIGTGGANEQFF.

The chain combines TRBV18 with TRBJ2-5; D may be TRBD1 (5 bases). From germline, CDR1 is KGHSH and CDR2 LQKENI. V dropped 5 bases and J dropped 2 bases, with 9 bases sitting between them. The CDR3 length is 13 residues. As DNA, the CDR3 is TGTGCCAGCTCATCCGACAGACAAGAGACCCAGTACTTC. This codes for CASSSDRQETQYF.

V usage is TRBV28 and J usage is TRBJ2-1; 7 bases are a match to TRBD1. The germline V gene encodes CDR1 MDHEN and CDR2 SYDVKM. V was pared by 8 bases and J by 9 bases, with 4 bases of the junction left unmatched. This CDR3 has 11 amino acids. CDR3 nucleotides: TGTGCCAGCCAGGGGGTGGGTGAGCAGTTCTTC. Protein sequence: CASQGVGEQFF.

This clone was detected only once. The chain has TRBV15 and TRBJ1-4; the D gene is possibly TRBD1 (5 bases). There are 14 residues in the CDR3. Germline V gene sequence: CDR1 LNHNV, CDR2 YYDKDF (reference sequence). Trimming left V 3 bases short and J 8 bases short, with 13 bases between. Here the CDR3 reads CATSRGGVEEKLFF. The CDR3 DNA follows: TGTGCCACCAGCAGGGGGGGAGTCGAGGAAAAACTGTTTTTT.

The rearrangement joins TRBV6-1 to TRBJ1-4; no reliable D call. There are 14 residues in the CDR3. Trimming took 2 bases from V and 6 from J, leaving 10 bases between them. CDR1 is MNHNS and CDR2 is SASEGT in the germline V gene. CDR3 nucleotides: TGTGCCAGCAGTGAACGGGTTTCTTATGAAAAACTGTTTTTT. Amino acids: CASSERVSYEKLFF.

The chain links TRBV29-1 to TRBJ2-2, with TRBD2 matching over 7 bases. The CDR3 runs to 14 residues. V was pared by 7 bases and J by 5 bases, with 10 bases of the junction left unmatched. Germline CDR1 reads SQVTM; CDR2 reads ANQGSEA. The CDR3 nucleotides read TGCAGCGCCGGTGGCGGGAGTGGGACCGGGGAGCTGTTTTTT. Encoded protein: CSAGGGSGTGELFF.

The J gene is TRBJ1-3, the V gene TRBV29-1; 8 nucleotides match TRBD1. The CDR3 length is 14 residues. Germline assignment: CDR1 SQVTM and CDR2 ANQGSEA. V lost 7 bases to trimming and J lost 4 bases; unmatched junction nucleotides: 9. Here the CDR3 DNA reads TGCAGCGCGGCGACAGGGGCGGCAGGAAACACCATATATTTT. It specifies CSAATGAAGNTIYF.

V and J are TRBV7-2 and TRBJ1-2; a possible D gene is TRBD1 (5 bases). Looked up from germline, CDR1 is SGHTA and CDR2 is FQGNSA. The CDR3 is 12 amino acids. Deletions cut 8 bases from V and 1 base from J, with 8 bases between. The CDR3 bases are TGTGCCAGCCGCGGGGGTAACTATGGCTACACCTTC. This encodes CASRGGNYGYTF.

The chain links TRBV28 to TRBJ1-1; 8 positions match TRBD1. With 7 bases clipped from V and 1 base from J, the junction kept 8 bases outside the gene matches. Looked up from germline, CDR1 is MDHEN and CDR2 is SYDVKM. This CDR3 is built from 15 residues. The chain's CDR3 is CASKQGGARNTEAFF. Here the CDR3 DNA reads TGTGCCAGCAAACAGGGGGGGGCGAGGAACACTGAAGCTTTCTTT.

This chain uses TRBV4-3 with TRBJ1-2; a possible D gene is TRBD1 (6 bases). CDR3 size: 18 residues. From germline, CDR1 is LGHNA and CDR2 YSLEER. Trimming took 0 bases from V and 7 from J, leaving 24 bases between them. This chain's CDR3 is CASSQDIATVERGGGYTF. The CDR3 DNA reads TGCGCCAGCAGCCAAGATATTGCAACAGTAGAAAGGGGGGGTGGCTACACCTTC.

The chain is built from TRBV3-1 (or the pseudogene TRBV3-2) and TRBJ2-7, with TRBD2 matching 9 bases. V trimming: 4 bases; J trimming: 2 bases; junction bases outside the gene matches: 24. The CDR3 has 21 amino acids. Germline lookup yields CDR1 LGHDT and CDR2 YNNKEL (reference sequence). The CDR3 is CASSPPWSIGAGGGRAYEQYF. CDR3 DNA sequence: TGTGCCAGCAGCCCCCCATGGTCAATTGGGGCGGGAGGGGGCAGGGCCTACGAGCAGTACTTC.